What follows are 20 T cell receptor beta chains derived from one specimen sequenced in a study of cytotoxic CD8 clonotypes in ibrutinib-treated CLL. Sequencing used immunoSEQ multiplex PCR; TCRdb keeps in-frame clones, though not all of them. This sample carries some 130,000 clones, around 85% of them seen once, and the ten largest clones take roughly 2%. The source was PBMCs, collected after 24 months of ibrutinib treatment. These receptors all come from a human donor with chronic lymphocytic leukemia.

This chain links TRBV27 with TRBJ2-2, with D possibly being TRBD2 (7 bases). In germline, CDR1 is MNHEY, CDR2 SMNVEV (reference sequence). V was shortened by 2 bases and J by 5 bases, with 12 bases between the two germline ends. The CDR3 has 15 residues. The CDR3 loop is CASSLSGGATGELFF. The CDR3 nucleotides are TGTGCCAGCAGTTTAAGTGGGGGGGCTACCGGGGAGCTGTTTTTT.

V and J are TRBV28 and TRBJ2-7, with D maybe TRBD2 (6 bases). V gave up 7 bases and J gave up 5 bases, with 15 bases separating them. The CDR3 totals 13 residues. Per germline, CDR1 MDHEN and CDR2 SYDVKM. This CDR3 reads CASNPRLDHEQYF. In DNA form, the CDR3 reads TGTGCCAGCAATCCGAGACTAGATCACGAGCAGTACTTC.

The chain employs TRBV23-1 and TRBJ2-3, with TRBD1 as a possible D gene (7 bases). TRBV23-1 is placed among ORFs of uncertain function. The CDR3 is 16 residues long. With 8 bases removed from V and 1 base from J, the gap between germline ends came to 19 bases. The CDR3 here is CASPSRGVGGTDTQYF. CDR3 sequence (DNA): TGCGCCAGCCCCTCCAGGGGGGTTGGGGGCACAGATACGCAGTATTTT.

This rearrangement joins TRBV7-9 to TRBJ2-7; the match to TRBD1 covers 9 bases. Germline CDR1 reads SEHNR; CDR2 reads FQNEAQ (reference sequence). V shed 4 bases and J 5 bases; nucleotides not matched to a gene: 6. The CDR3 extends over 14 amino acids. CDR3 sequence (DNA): TGTGCCAGCAGCTCCTACAGGGGGCGAGACGAGCAGTACTTC. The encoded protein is CASSSYRGRDEQYF. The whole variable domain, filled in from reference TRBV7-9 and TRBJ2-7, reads DTGVSQNPRHKITKRGQNVTFRCDPISEHNRLYWYRQTLGQGPEFLTYFQNEAQLEKSRLLSDRFSAERPKGSFSTLEIQRTEQGDSAMYLCASSSYRGRDEQYFGPGTRLTVT.

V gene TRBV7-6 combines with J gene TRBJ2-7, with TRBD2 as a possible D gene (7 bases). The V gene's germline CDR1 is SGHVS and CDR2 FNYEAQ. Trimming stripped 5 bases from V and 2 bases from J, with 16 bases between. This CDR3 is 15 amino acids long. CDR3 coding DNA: TGTGCCAGCAGCCAGAGGGCGGGGGCCACCTACGAGCAGTACTTC. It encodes CASSQRAGATYEQYF.

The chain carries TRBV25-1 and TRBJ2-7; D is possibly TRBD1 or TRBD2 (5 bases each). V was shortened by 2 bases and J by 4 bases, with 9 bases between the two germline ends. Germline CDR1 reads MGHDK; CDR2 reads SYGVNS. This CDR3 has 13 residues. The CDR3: CASSEVEGYEQYF. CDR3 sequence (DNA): TGTGCCAGCAGTGAAGTCGAGGGGTACGAGCAGTACTTC.

CDR3 in DNA: TGCGCCAGCAGCCAAGATCTGGGGGGGAGCCTGGGCTATGGCTACACCTTC. Translating gives CASSQDLGGSLGYGYTF. The chain carries TRBV4-3 and TRBJ1-2; possibly TRBD1 for D (5 bases). Trimming stripped 0 bases from V and 4 bases from J, with 18 bases between. The CDR3 extends over 17 amino acids. Germline CDR1 and CDR2: LGHNA and YSLEER.

The CDR3 sequence: CASSQDVTRLAGVYEQFF. The CDR3 nucleotides read TGCGCCAGCAGCCAAGATGTAACCCGACTAGCGGGAGTCTATGAGCAGTTCTTC. This sequence joins TRBV4-3 and TRBJ2-1, with 12 nucleotides matching TRBD2. The CDR3 covers 18 residues. Unmatched junction bases numbered 11, after V lost 0 bases and J lost 8 bases. CDR1 and CDR2 (germline): LGHNA, YSLEER.

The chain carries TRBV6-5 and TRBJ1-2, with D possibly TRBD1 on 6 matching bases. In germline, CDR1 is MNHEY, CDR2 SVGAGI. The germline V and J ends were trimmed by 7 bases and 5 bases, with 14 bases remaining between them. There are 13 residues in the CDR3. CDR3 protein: CASTRDRTYGYTF. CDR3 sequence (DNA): TGTGCCAGCACAAGAGACAGGACATATGGCTACACCTTC.

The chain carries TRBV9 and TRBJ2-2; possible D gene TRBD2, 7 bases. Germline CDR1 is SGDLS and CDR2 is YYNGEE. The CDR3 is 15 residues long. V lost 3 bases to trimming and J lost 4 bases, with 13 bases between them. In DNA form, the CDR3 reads TGTGCCAGCAGCGGTCGCGGGGGCCCCACCGGGGAGCTGTTTTTT. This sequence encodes CASSGRGGPTGELFF.

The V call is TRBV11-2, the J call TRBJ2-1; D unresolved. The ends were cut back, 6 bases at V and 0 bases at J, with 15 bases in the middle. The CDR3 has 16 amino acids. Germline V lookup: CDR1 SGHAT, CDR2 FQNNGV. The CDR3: CASRPGIYGSYNEQFF. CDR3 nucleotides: TGTGCCAGCAGACCTGGTATATACGGCTCCTACAATGAGCAGTTCTTC.

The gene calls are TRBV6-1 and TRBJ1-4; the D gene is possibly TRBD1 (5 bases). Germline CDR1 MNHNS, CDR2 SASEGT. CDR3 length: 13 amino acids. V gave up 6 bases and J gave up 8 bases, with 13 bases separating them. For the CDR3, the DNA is TGTGCCAGCAGGTGGGGCACTCTAGAAAAACTGTTTTTT. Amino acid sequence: CASRWGTLEKLFF.

In nucleotides, the CDR3 is TGTGCCAGCAGCTACGGGACTAGCGGGGCTTGGGAGACCCAGTACTTC. This sequence encodes CASSYGTSGAWETQYF. The V gene is TRBV5-6, the J gene TRBJ2-5, with 13 nucleotides matching TRBD2. Germline CDR1 SGHDT, CDR2 YYEEEE. Trimming removed 3 bases from V and 5 bases from J; junction bases left unmatched: 7. This CDR3 is 16 amino acids long.

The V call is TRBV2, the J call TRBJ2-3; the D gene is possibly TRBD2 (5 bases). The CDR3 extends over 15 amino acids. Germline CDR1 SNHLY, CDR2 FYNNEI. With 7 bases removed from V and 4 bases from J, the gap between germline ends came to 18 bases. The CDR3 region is CASKRSGSTADTQYF. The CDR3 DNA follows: TGTGCCAGCAAGAGAAGTGGGAGTACCGCAGATACGCAGTATTTT.

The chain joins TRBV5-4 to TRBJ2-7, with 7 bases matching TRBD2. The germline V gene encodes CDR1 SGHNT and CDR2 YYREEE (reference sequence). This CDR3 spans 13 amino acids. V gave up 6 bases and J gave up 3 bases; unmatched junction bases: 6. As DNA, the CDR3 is TGTGCCAGCACCTCCTGGACTAGCTACGAGCAGTACTTC. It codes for CASTSWTSYEQYF. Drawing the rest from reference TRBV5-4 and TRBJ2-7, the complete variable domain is ETGVTQSPTHLIKTRGQQVTLRCSSQSGHNTVSWYQQALGQGPQFIFQYYREEENGRGNFPPRFSGLQFPNYSSELNVNALELDDSALYLCASTSWTSYEQYFGPGTRLTVT.

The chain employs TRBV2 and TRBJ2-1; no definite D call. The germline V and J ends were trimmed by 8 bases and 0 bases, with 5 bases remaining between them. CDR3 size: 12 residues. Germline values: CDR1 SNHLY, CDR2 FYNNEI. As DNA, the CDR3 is TGTGCCAGCGATTACTCCTACAATGAGCAGTTCTTC. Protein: CASDYSYNEQFF.

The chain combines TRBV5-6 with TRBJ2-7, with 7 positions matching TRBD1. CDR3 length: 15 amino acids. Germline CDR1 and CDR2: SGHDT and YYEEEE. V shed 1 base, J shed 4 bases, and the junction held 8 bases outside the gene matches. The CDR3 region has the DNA TGTGCCAGCAGCTTGAGGCGGACAGGAGTTTACGAGCAGTACTTC. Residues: CASSLRRTGVYEQYF.

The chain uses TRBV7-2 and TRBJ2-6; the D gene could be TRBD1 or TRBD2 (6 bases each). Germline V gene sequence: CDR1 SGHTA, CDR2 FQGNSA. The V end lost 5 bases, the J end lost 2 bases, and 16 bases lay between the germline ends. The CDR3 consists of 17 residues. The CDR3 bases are TGTGCCAGCAGCCGAGAGGGGGGTCCCACTGGGGCCAACGTCCTGACTTTC. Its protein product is CASSREGGPTGANVLTF. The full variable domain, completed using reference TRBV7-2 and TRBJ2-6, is GAGVSQSPSNKVTEKGKDVELRCDPISGHTALYWYRQSLGQGLEFLIYFQGNSAPDKSGLPSDRFSAERTGGSVSTLTIQRTQQEDSAVYLCASSREGGPTGANVLTFGAGSRLTVL.

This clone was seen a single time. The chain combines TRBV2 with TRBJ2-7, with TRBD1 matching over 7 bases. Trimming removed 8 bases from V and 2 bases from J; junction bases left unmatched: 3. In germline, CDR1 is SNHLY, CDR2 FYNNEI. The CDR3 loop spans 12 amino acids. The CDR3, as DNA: TGTGCCAGCCGGGACAGAGCCTACGAGCAGTACTTC. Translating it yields CASRDRAYEQYF.

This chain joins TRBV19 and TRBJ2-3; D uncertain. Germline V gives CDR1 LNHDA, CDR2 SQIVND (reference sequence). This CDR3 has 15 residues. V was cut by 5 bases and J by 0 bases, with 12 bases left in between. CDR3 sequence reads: CASSVAVPSTDTQYF. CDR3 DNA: TGTGCCAGTAGTGTAGCTGTGCCTAGCACAGATACGCAGTATTTT.